The rows below give T cell receptor beta chains drawn from one sample of a study of T cell responses to AZD1222 COVID-19 vaccine. Assay: immunoSEQ multiplex PCR; the TCRdb copy retains only in-frame clones and omits some. Among about 120,000 clones listed, more than 80% were seen once. This specimen was peripheral blood, taken on day 0 of AZD1222 vaccination. The receptors come from an adult in good health. Each CDR3 is given with its conserved first and last residue. A D gene is named only where the DNA matches it firmly. Part of the rows lack a size; the others show once, few, many or a class for expanded clones.

>.|.|14|TRBV6-1|TRBJ2-2
CASSEALGAGELFF
TGTGCCAGCAGTGAAGCTCTGGGGGCCGGGGAGCTGTTTTTT
>.|.|13|TRBV5-4|TRBJ2-1
CASSLAWHNEQFF
TGTGCCAGCAGCTTGGCGTGGCACAATGAGCAGTTCTTC
>.|.|16|TRBV15|TRBJ1-2
CATSRDSGVSGYGYTF
TGTGCCACCAGCAGAGATTCGGGGGTATCGGGATATGGCTACACCTTC
>.|once|13|TRBV30|TRBJ1-5
CAWSRQVNQPQHF
TGTGCCTGGAGCCGACAAGTCAATCAGCCCCAGCATTTT
>TRBD1|.|15|TRBV18|TRBJ1-5
CASSPEQGAHQPQHF
TGTGCCAGCTCACCGGAGCAGGGGGCGCATCAGCCCCAGCATTTT
>.|.|15|TRBV15|TRBJ1-2
CATSTNPTANYGYTF
TGTGCCACCAGCACCAACCCGACAGCGAACTATGGCTACACCTTC
>.|.|10|TRBV27|TRBJ1-4
CASNQGGLFF
TGTGCCAGCAATCAGGGAGGTCTGTTTTTT
>.|.|15|TRBV5-1|TRBJ1-6
CASSFKNPYNSPLHF
TGCGCCAGCAGCTTTAAGAACCCCTATAATTCACCCCTCCACTTT
>.|.|14|TRBV18|TRBJ1-6
CASSRGGSNSPLHF
TGTGCCAGCTCACGTGGGGGAAGTAATTCACCCCTCCACTTT
>TRBD1|.|16|TRBV4-1|TRBJ1-2
CASSAWTGHRGYGYTF
TGCGCCAGCAGCGCATGGACAGGGCACAGGGGCTATGGCTACACCTTC
>.|.|13|TRBV5-8|TRBJ1-1
CASSPLIMSEAFF
TGTGCCAGCAGCCCGTTAATTATGAGTGAAGCTTTCTTT
>TRBD2|.|15|TRBV5-1|TRBJ2-5
CASSLGLAGVETQYF
TGCGCCAGCAGCTTAGGACTAGCGGGAGTTGAGACCCAGTACTTC
>.|.|14|TRBV6-5|TRBJ1-2
CASRAYSDIYGYTF
TGTGCCAGCAGAGCCTACAGTGACATCTATGGCTACACCTTC
>.|.|13|TRBV6-5|TRBJ1-2
CASRTLATYGYTF
TGTGCCAGCAGAACCCTCGCTACCTATGGCTACACCTTC
>.|once|15|TRBV3-1/TRBV3-2|TRBJ1-3
CASSQVVRMGNTIYF
TGTGCCAGCAGCCAAGTTGTCAGGATGGGAAACACCATATATTTT
>TRBD1|.|12|TRBV29-1|TRBJ1-1
CSVRTGTSEAFF
TGCAGCGTGAGGACAGGGACCTCTGAAGCTTTCTTT
>.|once|15|TRBV7-8|TRBJ1-3
CASSPVGGSGNTIYF
TGTGCCAGCAGCCCCGTGGGGGGTTCTGGAAACACCATATATTTT
>TRBD1|.|14|TRBV30|TRBJ2-5
CAWREGGRGETQYF
TGTGCCTGGAGGGAAGGGGGCCGAGGAGAGACCCAGTACTTC
>.|.|15|TRBV27|TRBJ2-1
CASRTTRAGVYEQFF
TGTGCCAGCAGAACAACCAGGGCAGGGGTCTATGAGCAGTTCTTC
>TRBD1|.|15|TRBV10-1|TRBJ2-3
CASSEGGTGRDTQYF
TGCGCCAGCAGTGAGGGGGGGACAGGGAGAGATACGCAGTATTTT
>.|.|14|TRBV15|TRBJ2-4
CATSPTGQLNIQYF
TGTGCCACCAGCCCTACCGGACAGTTAAACATTCAGTACTTC
>TRBD2|.|15|TRBV9|TRBJ2-4
CASSVDGRAQNIQYF
TGTGCCAGCAGCGTAGACGGGAGGGCCCAAAACATTCAGTACTTC
>.|.|18|TRBV4-1|TRBJ2-1
CASSQDRSSADSYNEQFF
TGCGCCAGCAGCCAAGACCGATCGTCGGCAGACTCCTACAATGAGCAGTTCTTC
>.|.|18|TRBV2|TRBJ1-6
CASSQIPPAVSYNSPLHF
TGTGCCAGCAGTCAGATCCCCCCCGCCGTCTCCTATAATTCACCCCTCCACTTT
>.|.|14|TRBV5-1|TRBJ1-1
CASSLAGRNTEAFF
TGCGCCAGCAGCTTGGCCGGGAGAAACACTGAAGCTTTCTTT
>.|.|14|TRBV11-2|TRBJ1-3
CASSPGQLGNTIYF
TGTGCCAGCAGCCCCGGACAGCTTGGAAACACCATATATTTT
>.|.|11|TRBV25-1|TRBJ2-7
CASEGLYEQYF
TGTGCCAGCGAGGGTTTATACGAGCAGTACTTC
>.|few|13|TRBV9|TRBJ1-1
CASSVEGGAEAFF
TGTGCCAGCAGCGTAGAGGGCGGCGCTGAAGCTTTCTTT
>.|.|16|TRBV14|TRBJ2-7
CASSQRMGRVAYEQYF
TGTGCCAGCAGCCAACGAATGGGCAGGGTTGCCTACGAGCAGTACTTC
>TRBD1|.|15|TRBV2|TRBJ1-5
CASSHGQGGNQPQHF
TGTGCCAGCAGCCACGGACAGGGGGGTAATCAGCCCCAGCATTTT
>TRBD1|.|16|TRBV7-2|TRBJ1-4
CASSWGQGAGNEKLFF
TGTGCCAGCAGCTGGGGCCAGGGGGCCGGTAATGAAAAACTGTTTTTT
>.|.|11|TRBV5-8|TRBJ2-7
CASSFLYEQYF
TGTGCCAGCAGCTTTCTTTACGAGCAGTACTTC
>TRBD1|.|15|TRBV7-3|TRBJ1-2
CASSGKDRGRDGYTF
TGTGCCAGCAGCGGAAAGGACAGGGGGCGCGATGGCTACACCTTC
>TRBD1|.|14|TRBV7-3|TRBJ2-1
CASSLWQGANEQFF
TGTGCCAGCAGCTTATGGCAGGGGGCTAATGAGCAGTTCTTC
>.|.|13|TRBV30|TRBJ1-6
CAWNRVNNSPLHF
TGTGCCTGGAACAGAGTTAATAATTCACCCCTCCACTTT
>TRBD2|.|18|TRBV27|TRBJ2-3
CASSFKASGRLRTDTQYF
TGTGCCAGCAGTTTTAAGGCTAGCGGGAGACTCCGCACAGATACGCAGTATTTT
>.|few|14|TRBV7-9|TRBJ2-2
CASSLTSSTGELFF
TGTGCCAGCAGCCTCACAAGCAGCACCGGGGAGCTGTTTTTT
>.|.|14|TRBV6-6|TRBJ1-5
CASSYGGWNQPQHF
TGTGCCAGCAGTTACGGGGGTTGGAATCAGCCCCAGCATTTT
>.|once|14|TRBV27|TRBJ1-5
CASSPGGSNQPQHF
TGTGCCAGCAGCCCCGGAGGCAGCAATCAGCCCCAGCATTTT
>.|.|17|TRBV19|TRBJ1-5
CASSIDPGTPSNQPQHF
TGTGCCAGTAGTATAGACCCCGGGACCCCTTCCAATCAGCCCCAGCATTTT
>TRBD1|few|14|TRBV29-1|TRBJ1-4
CSVRGQGTYEKLFF
TGCAGCGTTCGGGGACAGGGAACTTATGAAAAACTGTTTTTT
>.|.|15|TRBV29-1|TRBJ2-1
CSVASGTGRYNEQFF
TGCAGCGTTGCCTCCGGGACGGGGAGATACAATGAGCAGTTCTTC
>.|.|16|TRBV3-1/TRBV3-2|TRBJ1-2
CASSLRVGALPNGYTF
TGTGCCAGCAGCCTCAGGGTAGGGGCCCTCCCTAATGGCTACACCTTC
>.|.|13|TRBV25-1|TRBJ2-3
CASSEWGVDTQYF
TGTGCCAGCAGTGAATGGGGTGTAGATACGCAGTATTTT